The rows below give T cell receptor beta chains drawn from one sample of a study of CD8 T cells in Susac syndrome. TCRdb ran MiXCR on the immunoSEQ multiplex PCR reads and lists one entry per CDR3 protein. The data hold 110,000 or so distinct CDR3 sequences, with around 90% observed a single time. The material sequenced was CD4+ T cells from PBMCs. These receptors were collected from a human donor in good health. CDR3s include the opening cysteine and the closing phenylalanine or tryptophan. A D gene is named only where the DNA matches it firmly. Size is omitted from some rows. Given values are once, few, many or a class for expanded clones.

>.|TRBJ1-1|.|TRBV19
TGTGCCAGTAGTGCCCCAGCGAGTATTGTTTTCACTGAAGCTTTCTTT
CASSAPASIVFTEAFF
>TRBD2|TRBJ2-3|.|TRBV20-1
TGCAGTGCTATACGGCGGGGGACGGAAGATACGCAGTATTTT
CSAIRRGTEDTQYF
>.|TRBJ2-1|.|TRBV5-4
TGTGCCAGCACCCCCGGGGCGAGTTCCTACAATGAGCAGTTCTTC
CASTPGASSYNEQFF
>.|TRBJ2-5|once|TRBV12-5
TGTGCTAGTGGTTTTGGGGGAGAAGAGACCCAGTACTTC
CASGFGGEETQYF
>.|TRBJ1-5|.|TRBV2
TGTGCCAGCGGTGACTCCCCGCAGCATTTT
CASGDSPQHF
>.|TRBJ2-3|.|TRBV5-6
TGTGCCACCTTACTTCAGGGAGTAGCAGATACGCAGTATTTT
CATLLQGVADTQYF
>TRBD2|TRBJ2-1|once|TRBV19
TGTGCCAGTAGTAACCTACTAGCGGGAGGGCTCAATGAGCAGTTCTTC
CASSNLLAGGLNEQFF
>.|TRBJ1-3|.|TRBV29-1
TGCAGCGCCGCCGAAGGCGCTGGAAACACCATATATTTT
CSAAEGAGNTIYF
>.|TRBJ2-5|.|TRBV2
TGTGCCAGCAGTGGATGGCTCCAAGAGACCCAGTACTTC
CASSGWLQETQYF
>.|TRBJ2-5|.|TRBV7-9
TGTGCCAGCAGGGACGGGATAAAAGAGACCCAGTACTTC
CASRDGIKETQYF
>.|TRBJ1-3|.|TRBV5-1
TGCGCCAGCAGCTTAAACCGAGCCTACCCTGGAAACACCATATATTTT
CASSLNRAYPGNTIYF
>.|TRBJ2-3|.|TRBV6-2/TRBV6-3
TGTGCCAGCAGCATGAGACGGGAAGTGAATACGCAGTATTTT
CASSMRREVNTQYF
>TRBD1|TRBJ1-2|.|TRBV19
TGTGCCAGTAAAAAACCTGGGACAGCTGTCTATGGCTACACCTTC
CASKKPGTAVYGYTF
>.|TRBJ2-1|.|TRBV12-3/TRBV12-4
TGTGCCAGCAGTTTAAACTCTTACAATGAGCAGTTCTTC
CASSLNSYNEQFF
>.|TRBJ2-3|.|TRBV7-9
TGTGCCAGCAGCCCCGATGGCACAGATACGCAGTATTTT
CASSPDGTDTQYF
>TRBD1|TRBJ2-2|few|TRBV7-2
TGTGCCAGCAGCCCCCCGGGACAGCTAACCGGGGAGCTGTTTTTT
CASSPPGQLTGELFF
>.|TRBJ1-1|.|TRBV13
TGTGCCAGCAGCCGCCGGGACATGAACACTGAAGCTTTCTTT
CASSRRDMNTEAFF
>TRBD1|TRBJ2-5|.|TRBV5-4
TGTGCCAGCAGCCCAGGACAGGCACAAGAGACCCAGTACTTC
CASSPGQAQETQYF
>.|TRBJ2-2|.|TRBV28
TGTGCCAGCAGTTTATTTTCTGGGACCGGGGAGCTGTTTTTT
CASSLFSGTGELFF
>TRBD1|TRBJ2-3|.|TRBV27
TGTGCCAGCAGTTTCCCCGGGACAGGGGGCGCAGATACGCAGTATTTT
CASSFPGTGGADTQYF
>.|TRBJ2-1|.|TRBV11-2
TGTGCCAGCAGCTTAGTATCTAGCGTGTACAATGAGCAGTTCTTC
CASSLVSSVYNEQFF
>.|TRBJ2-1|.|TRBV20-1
TGCAGTGTACCCCGACAGAACCCCTACAATGAGCAGTTCTTC
CSVPRQNPYNEQFF
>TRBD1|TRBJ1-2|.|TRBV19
TGTGCCAGTAGTAAGACAGGGTCGGATGGCTACACCTTC
CASSKTGSDGYTF